This T cell receptor (beta chain) derives from a study of cytomegalovirus exposure and HLA in healthy donors. Study-wide results and caveats: As a later analysis showed, a missense DCLRE1C variant was linked to trimming of TCR beta V- and J-genes.

Turning to this clone: Its matching antigen is unknown.

Primers for the PCR totalled 60 Vbeta and 13 Jbeta. Profiling relied on immunoSEQ multiplex PCR, and the TCRdb table lists in-frame clones only, not all of them. The sample records approximately 150,000 clones, 75% being singletons. V was pared by 4 bases and J by 2 bases, with 14 bases between. The CDR3 has 15 residues. Germline V gene sequence: CDR1 SGHDT, CDR2 YYEEEE. This clonotype originated in a young man in good health and CMV-seropositive. Source material: PBMCs. The chain has TRBV5-6 and TRBJ2-3; maybe TRBD2 (5 bases). CDR3 region: CASSRIGNYTDTQYF. CDR3 sequence (DNA): TGTGCCAGCAGCCGTATCGGGAATTACACAGATACGCAGTATTTT.